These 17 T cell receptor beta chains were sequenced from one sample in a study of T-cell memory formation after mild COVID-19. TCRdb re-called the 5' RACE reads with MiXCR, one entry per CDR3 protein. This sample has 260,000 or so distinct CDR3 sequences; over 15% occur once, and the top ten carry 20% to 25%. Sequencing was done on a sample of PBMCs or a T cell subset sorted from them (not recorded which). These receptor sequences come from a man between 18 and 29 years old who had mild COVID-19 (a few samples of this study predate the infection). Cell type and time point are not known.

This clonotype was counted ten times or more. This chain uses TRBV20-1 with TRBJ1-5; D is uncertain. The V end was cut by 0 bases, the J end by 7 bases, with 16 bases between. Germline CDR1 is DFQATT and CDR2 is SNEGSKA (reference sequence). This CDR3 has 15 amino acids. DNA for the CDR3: TGCAGTGCTAGAGATTTCGGCTCCGGGCGGCAGCCCCAGCATTTT. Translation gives CSARDFGSGRQPQHF.

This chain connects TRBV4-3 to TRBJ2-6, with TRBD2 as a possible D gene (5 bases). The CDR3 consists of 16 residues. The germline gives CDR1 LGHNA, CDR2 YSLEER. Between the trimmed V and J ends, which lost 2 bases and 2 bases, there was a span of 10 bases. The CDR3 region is CASSQFSGAGANVLTF. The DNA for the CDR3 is TGCGCCAGCAGCCAATTTTCCGGGGCTGGGGCCAACGTCCTGACTTTC.

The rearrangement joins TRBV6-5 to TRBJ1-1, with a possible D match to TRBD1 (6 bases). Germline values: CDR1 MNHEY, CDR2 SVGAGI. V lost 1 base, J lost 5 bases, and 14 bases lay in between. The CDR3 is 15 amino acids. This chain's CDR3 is CASSYWGARGTEAFF. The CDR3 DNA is TGTGCCAGCAGTTACTGGGGGGCGCGGGGGACTGAAGCTTTCTTT.

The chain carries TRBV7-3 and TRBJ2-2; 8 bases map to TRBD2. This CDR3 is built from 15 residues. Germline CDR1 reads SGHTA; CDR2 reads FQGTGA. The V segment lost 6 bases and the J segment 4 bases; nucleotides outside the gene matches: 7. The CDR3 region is CASSWTSSGTGELFF. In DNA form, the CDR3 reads TGTGCCAGCAGTTGGACTAGCTCTGGCACCGGGGAGCTGTTTTTT. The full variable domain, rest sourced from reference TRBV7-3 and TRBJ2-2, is GAGVSQTPSNKVTEKGKYVELRCDPISGHTALYWYRQSLGQGPEFLIYFQGTGAADDSGLPNDRFFAVRPEGSVSTLKIQRTERGDSAVYLCASSWTSSGTGELFFGEGSRLTVL.

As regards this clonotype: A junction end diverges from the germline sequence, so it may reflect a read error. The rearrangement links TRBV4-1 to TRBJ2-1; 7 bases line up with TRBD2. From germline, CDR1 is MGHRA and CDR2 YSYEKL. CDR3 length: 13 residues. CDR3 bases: TGCACCAGCAGCGGGGAAAGTGGGAATGAGCAGTTCTTC. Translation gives CTSSGESGNEQFF.

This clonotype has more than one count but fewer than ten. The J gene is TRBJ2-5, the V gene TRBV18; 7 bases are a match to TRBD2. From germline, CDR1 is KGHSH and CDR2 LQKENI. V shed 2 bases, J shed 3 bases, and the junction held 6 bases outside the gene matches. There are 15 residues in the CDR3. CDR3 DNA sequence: TGTGCCAGCTCACCATATGGCACTAGCGAAGAGACCCAGTACTTC. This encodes CASSPYGTSEETQYF.

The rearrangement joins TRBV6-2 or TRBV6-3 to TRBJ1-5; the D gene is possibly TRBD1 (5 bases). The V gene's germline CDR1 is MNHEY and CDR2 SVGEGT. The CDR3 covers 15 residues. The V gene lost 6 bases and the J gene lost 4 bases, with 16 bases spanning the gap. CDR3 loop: CASSLGAVPNQPQHF. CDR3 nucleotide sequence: TGTGCCAGCAGCCTCGGGGCTGTTCCGAATCAGCCCCAGCATTTT.

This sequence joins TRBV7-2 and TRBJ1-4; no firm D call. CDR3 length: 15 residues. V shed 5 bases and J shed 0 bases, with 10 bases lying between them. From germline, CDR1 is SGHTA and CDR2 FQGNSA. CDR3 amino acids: CASSRLGATNEKLFF. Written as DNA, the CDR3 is TGTGCCAGCAGCAGACTAGGCGCAACTAATGAAAAACTGTTTTTT.

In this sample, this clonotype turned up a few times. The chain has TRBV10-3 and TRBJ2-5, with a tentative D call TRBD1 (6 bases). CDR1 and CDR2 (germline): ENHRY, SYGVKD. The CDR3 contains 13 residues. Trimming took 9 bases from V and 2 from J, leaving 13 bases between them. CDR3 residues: CAIAQGNQETQYF. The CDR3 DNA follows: TGTGCCATTGCACAGGGAAATCAAGAGACCCAGTACTTC.

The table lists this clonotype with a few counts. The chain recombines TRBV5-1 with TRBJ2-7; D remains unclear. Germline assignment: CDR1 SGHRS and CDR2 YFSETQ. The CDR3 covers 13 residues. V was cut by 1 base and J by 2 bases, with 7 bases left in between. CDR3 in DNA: TGCGCCAGCAGCTTGAAAGGGACCTACGAGCAGTACTTC. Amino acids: CASSLKGTYEQYF.

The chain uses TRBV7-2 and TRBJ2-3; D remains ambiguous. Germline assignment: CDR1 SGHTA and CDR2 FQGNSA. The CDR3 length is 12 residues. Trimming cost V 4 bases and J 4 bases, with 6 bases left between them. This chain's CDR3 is CASSSPPDTQYF. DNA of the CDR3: TGTGCCAGCAGCTCCCCCCCAGATACGCAGTATTTT.

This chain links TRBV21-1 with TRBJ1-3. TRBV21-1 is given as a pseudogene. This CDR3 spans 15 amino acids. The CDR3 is CASSRGTDSGNTIYF. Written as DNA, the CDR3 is TGTGCCAGCAGCAGAGGGACGGACTCTGGAAACACCATATATTTT.

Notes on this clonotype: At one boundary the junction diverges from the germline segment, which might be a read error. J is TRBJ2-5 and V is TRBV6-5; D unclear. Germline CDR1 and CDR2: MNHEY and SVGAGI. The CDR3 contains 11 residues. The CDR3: CASCYGQTQYF. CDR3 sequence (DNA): TGTGCCAGCTGTTACGGGCAGACCCAGTACTTC.

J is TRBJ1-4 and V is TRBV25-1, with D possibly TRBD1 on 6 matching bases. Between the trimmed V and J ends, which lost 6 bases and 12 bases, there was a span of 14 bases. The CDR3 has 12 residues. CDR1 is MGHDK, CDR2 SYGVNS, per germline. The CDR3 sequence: CASSENRAELFF. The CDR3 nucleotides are TGTGCCAGCAGCGAAAACAGGGCGGAACTGTTTTTT.

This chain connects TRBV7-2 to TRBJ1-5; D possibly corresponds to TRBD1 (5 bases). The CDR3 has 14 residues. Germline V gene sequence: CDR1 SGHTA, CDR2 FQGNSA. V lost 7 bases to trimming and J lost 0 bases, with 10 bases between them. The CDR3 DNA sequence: TGTGCCAGCACCACAGACAGTAGCAATCAGCCCCAGCATTTT. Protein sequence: CASTTDSSNQPQHF.

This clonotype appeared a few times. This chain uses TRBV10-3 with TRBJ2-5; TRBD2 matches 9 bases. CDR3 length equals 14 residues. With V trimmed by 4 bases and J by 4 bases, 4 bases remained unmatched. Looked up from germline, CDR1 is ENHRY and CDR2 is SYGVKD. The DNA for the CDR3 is TGTGCCATCAGTGGGGCGGGGGGGAGAGAGACCCAGTACTTC. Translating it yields CAISGAGGRETQYF.

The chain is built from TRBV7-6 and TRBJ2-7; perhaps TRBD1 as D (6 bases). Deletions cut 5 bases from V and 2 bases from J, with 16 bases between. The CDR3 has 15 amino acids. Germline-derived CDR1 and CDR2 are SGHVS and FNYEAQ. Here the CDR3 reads CASSPGQIVTYEQYF. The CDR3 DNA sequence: TGTGCCAGCAGCCCCGGACAGATTGTCACCTACGAGCAGTACTTC.